These T cell receptor beta chains were read from a single sample in a study of blood T cell repertoires in COVID-19. Assay: immunoSEQ multiplex PCR; the TCRdb copy retains only in-frame clones and omits some. Of 45,000 to 70,000 clones listed, 91% were seen once; the top ten hold about 7.3%. The sample was peripheral blood. These TCRs come from a woman in her fifties or sixties with active or convalescent COVID-19. The CDR3 runs from the conserved cysteine through the conserved F or W. The D gene is left open where the match is weak. Clone sizes are given selectively: once, few, many, or a class where the clone is expanded.

CDR3 DNA	CDR3 protein	clone size	V gene	J gene	D gene
TGTGCCAGCTTAGCGCGGAGAGACTACGAGCAGTACTTC	CASLARRDYEQYF	-	TRBV6-6	TRBJ2-7	-
TGTGCCAGCAGTTCCGGGACAGGGAGGGGTAGCTACACCTTC	CASSSGTGRGSYTF	-	TRBV28	TRBJ1-2	TRBD1
TGTGCCAGTAGTATAAGGGCTAGCGGGCAAAACATTCAGTACTTC	CASSIRASGQNIQYF	-	TRBV19	TRBJ2-4	TRBD2
TGTGCCAGCAGTCCCTTGACTAGCTCCTACGAGCAGTACTTC	CASSPLTSSYEQYF	-	TRBV28	TRBJ2-7	-
TGTGCCAGTAGTATTGTAGCGGGAGTAGGCACCGGGGAGCTGTTTTTT	CASSIVAGVGTGELFF	-	TRBV19	TRBJ2-2	TRBD2
TGTGCCAGCAGTGTCGGGACAGCGATTGCTGGAAACACCATATATTTT	CASSVGTAIAGNTIYF	-	TRBV28	TRBJ1-3	TRBD1
TGTGCCGGAACGGACAGGGGGACGAACACTGAAGCTTTCTTT	CAGTDRGTNTEAFF	-	TRBV28	TRBJ1-1	TRBD1
TGCAGTGCCTCCACCGCTATGGGCTACACCTTC	CSASTAMGYTF	once	TRBV20-1	TRBJ1-2	-
TGTGCCACCCACGCGGGGACGAAGAACACCGGGGAGCTGTTTTTT	CATHAGTKNTGELFF	-	TRBV28	TRBJ2-2	-
TGTGCCAGCTTAAGGGGGACCACCGGGGAGCTGTTTTTT	CASLRGTTGELFF	once	TRBV28	TRBJ2-2	-
TGTGCCAGTAATCCGGGACTAGAGTACGAGCAGTACTTC	CASNPGLEYEQYF	-	TRBV19	TRBJ2-7	TRBD2
TGTGCCAGCAGCTTACGAAGGGCGCGGGACGGGAATGAGCAGTTCTTC	CASSLRRARDGNEQFF	-	TRBV7-3	TRBJ2-1	-
TGCAGCGTTTCCAGGATTAATTCACCCCTCCACTTT	CSVSRINSPLHF	once	TRBV29-1	TRBJ1-6	-
TGTGCCAGCAGTTTAGGTCCCGGGACACATCGCTACGAGCAGTACTTC	CASSLGPGTHRYEQYF	-	TRBV28	TRBJ2-7	-
TGTGCCAGCAGCCAAGACTCTTCGAGCGGGAGGTCGTCCTACAATGAGCAGTTCTTC	CASSQDSSSGRSSYNEQFF	-	TRBV3-1/TRBV3-2	TRBJ2-1	TRBD2
TGTGCCAGCAGTTTAGGGGCGGGGAATCAGCCCCAGCATTTT	CASSLGAGNQPQHF	-	TRBV28	TRBJ1-5	-
TGTGCCAGCAGCTTAGGAGGGGACACAGATACGCAGTATTTT	CASSLGGDTDTQYF	-	TRBV7-3	TRBJ2-3	-
TGTGCCTGGAGTGCTGGTGGGGGCAGCGAGCAGTACTTC	CAWSAGGGSEQYF	-	TRBV30	TRBJ2-7	-
TGCGCCAGCAGCCCGCGGACTAGCGGGGGGCTCAATACCTACAATGAGCAGTTCTTC	CASSPRTSGGLNTYNEQFF	-	TRBV5-1	TRBJ2-1	TRBD2
TGTGCCAGCAGTTCAGGGACTTTGGGAGAGACCCAGTACTTC	CASSSGTLGETQYF	-	TRBV27	TRBJ2-5	-
TGTGCCAGCGGGTGGACAGGTTCGAGGTTAACTGAAGCTTTCTTT	CASGWTGSRLTEAFF	-	TRBV28	TRBJ1-1	TRBD1
TGTGCCAGCAGCTTTAAGCGGGGGGACAATGAGCAGTTCTTC	CASSFKRGDNEQFF	-	TRBV11-1	TRBJ2-1	TRBD2
TGTGCCAGCAGCAATGACATCTCCTACGAGCAGTACTTC	CASSNDISYEQYF	-	TRBV7-9	TRBJ2-7	-
TGTGCCAGCAGTTACTCACAGGGGGCCTACGAGCAGTACTTC	CASSYSQGAYEQYF	-	TRBV6-2/TRBV6-3	TRBJ2-7	TRBD1
TGTGCCAGCAGCGGACAGGGCGAAAAACTGTTTTTT	CASSGQGEKLFF	-	TRBV5-5	TRBJ1-4	TRBD1
TGTGCCAGCAGCTTCATACTAGCGGACAATGAGCAGTTCTTC	CASSFILADNEQFF	-	TRBV11-2	TRBJ2-1	TRBD2
TGTGCCAGCAGCTTAGGGGAGAATACGCAGTATTTT	CASSLGENTQYF	-	TRBV11-3	TRBJ2-3	-
TGTGCCAGCAGCTCCGGGGGGCTCGGTTCACCCCTCCACTTT	CASSSGGLGSPLHF	-	TRBV7-2	TRBJ1-6	-
TGTGCCAGCAGCCCCCGCCCGGCGGGACTCACTGAAGCTTTCTTT	CASSPRPAGLTEAFF	-	TRBV11-2	TRBJ1-1	-
TGTGCCAGCAGCCAAGACGGCGGGAGCCACAATGAGCAGTTCTTC	CASSQDGGSHNEQFF	-	TRBV3-1/TRBV3-2	TRBJ2-1	TRBD2
TGTGCCAGCAGCCTTACAGGGGAATACGAGCAGTACTTC	CASSLTGEYEQYF	-	TRBV2	TRBJ2-7	TRBD1
TGTGCCTGGAGTCCCCAAAGGGGGCTCTATGGCTACACCTTC	CAWSPQRGLYGYTF	-	TRBV30	TRBJ1-2	TRBD1
TGTGCCAGCAGCAACCGGACTAGCGCTGAGGAGGACGAGCAGTACTTC	CASSNRTSAEEDEQYF	-	TRBV21-1	TRBJ2-7	-
TGTGCCAGCAGCAGCGGACAGGGGCGGACTGAAGCTTTCTTT	CASSSGQGRTEAFF	-	TRBV5-8	TRBJ1-1	TRBD1